This T cell receptor beta chain is drawn from a study of cytomegalovirus exposure and HLA in healthy donors. Background on the study: In a previous analysis, approximately 110 million unique TCR beta sequences were found from 150 million to 200 million T cells. Study-level findings and limits: A later analysis showed TCR association rates differing by HLA locus, peaking at DRB1 and lowest at HLA-C.

A multiplex PCR was run with 60 Vbeta primers and 13 Jbeta primers. Assay: immunoSEQ multiplex PCR; the TCRdb copy retains only in-frame clones and omits some. The table records approximately 190,000 clones, approximately 80% of them present only once. As to this clone: Its cognate antigen is unknown.

V lost 6 bases to trimming and J lost 5 bases, with 4 bases between them. This CDR3 is built from 10 residues. CDR1 is MNHNS and CDR2 is SASEGT in the germline V gene. The sequence derives from a woman aged 25 to 39 in good health and CMV-seropositive. The chain carries TRBV6-1 and TRBJ1-2; D is unclear. What was sequenced was PBMCs. CDR3 amino acids: CASRQYGYTF. DNA of the CDR3: TGTGCCAGCAGACAGTATGGCTACACCTTC.